This TCR beta chain was captured by sequencing in a study of cytomegalovirus exposure and HLA in healthy donors. Whole-study results and caveats: A few of the chains that were CMV-associated were confirmed in vitro to be specific for CMV antigens. Information on immune exposure was restricted to one variable (CMV serostatus).

Turning to this clone: As yet, its antigen is unknown.

PCR involved 60 Vbeta and 13 Jbeta primers. The data were produced by immunoSEQ multiplex PCR, yet TCRdb's version contains in-frame clones alone and is incomplete. This table has around 25,000 clones, 60% to 80% appearing once. This receptor was obtained from a male donor in good health and CMV-seronegative. Sequenced sample: PBMCs.

The CDR3: CASSAGGNPYEQYF. CDR3 coding DNA: TGTGCCAGCAGCGCGGGGGGCAATCCCTACGAGCAGTACTTC. The chain is built from TRBV7-9 and TRBJ2-7; 8 bases are shared with TRBD2. The CDR3 is 14 residues long. After removal of 5 bases from V and 2 bases from J, the junction contained 5 bases not matched to a gene. The germline V gene encodes CDR1 SEHNR and CDR2 FQNEAQ (reference sequence).